Below, 14 T cell receptor beta chains from the same sample are listed, as sequenced in a study of T cells in Graves' hyperthyroidism and ophthalmopathy. TCR beta CDR3 regions were amplified from RNA. During a first-round RT-PCR of the TCR CDR3, the HTBI primer set was used. TCRdb fed the multiplex PCR reads into MiXCR, producing one record per CDR3 protein. The sample lists about 280,000 distinct CDR3 sequences; less than 30% were seen once. Sequenced: blood. The receptors stem from a man in his forties or fifties with Graves' hyperthyroidism that later progressed to Graves' ophthalmopathy.

The chain recombines TRBV7-2 with TRBJ1-5, with a possible D match to TRBD1 (5 bases). CDR3 length equals 12 residues. Germline V gene sequence: CDR1 SGHTA, CDR2 FQGNSA. The ends were cut back, 5 bases at V and 8 bases at J, with 10 bases in the middle. In DNA, the CDR3 is TGTGCCAGCAGCCGACAGTTGGAGCCCCAGCATTTT. Its translation is CASSRQLEPQHF.

The chain is built from TRBV4-1 and TRBJ2-7, with D maybe TRBD1 (5 bases). Deletions cut 5 bases from V and 0 bases from J, with 17 bases between. CDR3 length: 16 amino acids. In germline, CDR1 is MGHRA, CDR2 YSYEKL. The CDR3 loop is CASSMQEGRDSYEQYF. The CDR3 DNA sequence: TGCGCCAGCAGCATGCAAGAAGGCAGGGACTCCTACGAGCAGTACTTC.

This clonotype was counted only a few times. The V and J genes are TRBV28 and TRBJ2-4; the match to TRBD1 covers 8 bases. V dropped 7 bases and J dropped 8; count of bases not matched to a gene: 13. The germline gives CDR1 MDHEN, CDR2 SYDVKM. This CDR3 has 15 amino acids. CDR3 region: CASNPIEGQGDIQYF. For the CDR3, the DNA is TGTGCCAGCAACCCTATCGAAGGACAGGGTGACATTCAGTACTTC.

In its sample, this clonotype was seen many times. The chain combines TRBV7-3 with TRBJ2-2; 7 positions match TRBD2. CDR1 is SGHTA and CDR2 is FQGTGA in the germline V gene. J gave up 0 bases and V 7 bases, and 8 bases lay outside the gene matches. The length of the CDR3 is 16 residues. Here the CDR3 reads CASTPSGGPNTGELFF. The CDR3, as DNA: TGTGCCAGCACCCCTAGCGGAGGCCCGAACACCGGGGAGCTGTTTTTT.

In its sample, this clonotype was seen many times. The gene calls are TRBV6-5 and TRBJ2-7; a weak D match, TRBD2 (6 bases). The CDR3 is 17 residues long. Germline V gene sequence: CDR1 MNHEY, CDR2 SVGAGI. V was clipped by 2 bases and J by 3 bases, with 20 bases between them. The CDR3 sequence is CASSYPIGTAESYEQYF. CDR3 in DNA: TGTGCCAGCAGTTACCCCATCGGGACTGCGGAAAGCTACGAGCAGTACTTC.

V is TRBV6-2 or TRBV6-3 and J is TRBJ1-1, with TRBD1 matching over 7 bases. J gave up 2 bases and V 2 bases, and 5 bases lay outside the gene matches. Germline CDR1 is MNHEY and CDR2 is SVGEGT. The CDR3 is made up of 15 amino acids. For the CDR3, the DNA is TGTGCCAGCAGTTACGCACGACAGGGCAACACTGAAGCTTTCTTT. Protein product: CASSYARQGNTEAFF.

The sample holds many counts of this clonotype. The chain has TRBV20-1 and TRBJ2-5; TRBD2 agrees at 7 bases. V gave up 6 bases and J gave up 0 bases; unmatched junction bases: 7. CDR3 size: 14 residues. Germline values: CDR1 DFQATT, CDR2 SNEGSKA (reference sequence). CDR3 loop: CSAEGGGDQETQYF. The CDR3 bases are TGCAGTGCCGAAGGTGGGGGGGACCAAGAGACCCAGTACTTC.

This chain uses TRBV6-5 with TRBJ2-7, with D perhaps TRBD1 or TRBD2 (6 bases each). The CDR3 consists of 15 residues. Germline CDR1 is MNHEY and CDR2 is SVGAGI. The germline V and J ends were trimmed by 2 bases and 4 bases, with 15 bases remaining between them. In DNA form, the CDR3 reads TGTGCCAGCAGTTACGATGATCAGGGGAGGTACGAGCAGTACTTC. It specifies CASSYDDQGRYEQYF.

V and J are TRBV19 and TRBJ1-1; maybe TRBD1 (5 bases). The CDR3 length is 14 residues. Trimming removed 5 bases at V and 7 bases at J, with 17 bases between. From germline, CDR1 is LNHDA and CDR2 SQIVND (reference sequence). CDR3 region: CASSGGRRGSEAFF. The CDR3 DNA sequence: TGTGCCAGTAGTGGGGGACGGCGGGGGAGTGAAGCTTTCTTT.

This clonotype was counted at least ten times. This chain joins TRBV18 and TRBJ2-7; D is perhaps TRBD1 (6 bases). Trimming removed 6 bases from V and 5 bases from J, with 14 bases in between. The CDR3 sequence is 13 residues long. Germline assignment: CDR1 KGHSH and CDR2 LQKENI. The DNA for the CDR3 is TGTGCCAGCTCGCGAGAGCCAGGGGACGAGCAGTACTTC. It specifies CASSREPGDEQYF.

This clonotype was observed at least ten times. A read error may be the cause here, since a much bigger clone is one base away. The chain employs TRBV6-1 and TRBJ1-2; D ambiguous. The CDR3 length is 14 residues. V dropped 7 bases and J dropped 7 bases, with 19 bases sitting between them. Germline V gene sequence: CDR1 MNHNS, CDR2 SASEGT. CDR3 amino acids: CASNNIRPVIGYTF. The CDR3 DNA is TGTGCCAGCAACAACATCCGGCCGGTAATTGGCTACACCTTC.

This clonotype was seen ten or more times. This chain connects TRBV24-1 to TRBJ2-2; D uncertain. The germline CDR1 and CDR2 sequences are KGHDR and SFDVKD. V was pared by 3 bases and J by 9 bases, with 13 bases between. CDR3 size: 14 residues. Here the CDR3 reads CATSDPGTPRELFF. CDR3 DNA: TGTGCCACCAGTGATCCCGGTACCCCCCGGGAGCTGTTTTTT.

V and J are TRBV10-1 and TRBJ2-7, with TRBD1 matching 7 bases. Germline trimming cut 5 bases from V and 2 bases from J; bases unmatched to any gene: 6. The V gene's germline CDR1 is WNHNN and CDR2 SYGVQD (reference sequence). The CDR3 is made up of 14 amino acids. The CDR3 spells CASSQYRGPYEQYF. The CDR3 nucleotides read TGCGCCAGCAGTCAATACAGGGGCCCCTACGAGCAGTACTTC.

The chain joins TRBV12-3 or TRBV12-4 to TRBJ1-2, with D perhaps TRBD1 (6 bases). The CDR3 sequence is 15 residues long. The germline V and J ends were trimmed by 4 bases and 3 bases, with 15 bases remaining between them. The CDR3 bases are TGTGCCAGCAGTTGGGGGCGCGGCTTGGACTATGGCTACACCTTC. Encoded protein: CASSWGRGLDYGYTF.